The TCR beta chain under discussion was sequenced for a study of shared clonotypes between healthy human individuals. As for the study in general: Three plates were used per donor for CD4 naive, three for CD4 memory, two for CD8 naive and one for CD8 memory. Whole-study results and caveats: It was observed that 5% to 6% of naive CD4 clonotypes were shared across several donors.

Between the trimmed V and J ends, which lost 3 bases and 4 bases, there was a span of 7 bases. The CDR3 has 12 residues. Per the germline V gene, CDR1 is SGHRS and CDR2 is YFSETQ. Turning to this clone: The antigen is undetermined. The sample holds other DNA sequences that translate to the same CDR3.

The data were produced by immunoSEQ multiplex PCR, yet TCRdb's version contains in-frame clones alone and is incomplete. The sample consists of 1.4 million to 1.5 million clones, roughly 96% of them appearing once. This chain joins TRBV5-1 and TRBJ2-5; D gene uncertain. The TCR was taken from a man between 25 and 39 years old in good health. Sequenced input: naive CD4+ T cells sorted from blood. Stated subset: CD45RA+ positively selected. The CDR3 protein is CASSSRGETQYF. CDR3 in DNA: TGCGCCAGCAGCTCTCGCGGAGAGACCCAGTACTTC. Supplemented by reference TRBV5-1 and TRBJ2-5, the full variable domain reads KAGVTQTPRYLIKTRGQQVTLSCSPISGHRSVSWYQQTPGQGLQFLFEYFSETQRNKGNFPGRFSGRQFSNSRSEMNVSTLELGDSALYLCASSSRGETQYFGPGTRLLVL.